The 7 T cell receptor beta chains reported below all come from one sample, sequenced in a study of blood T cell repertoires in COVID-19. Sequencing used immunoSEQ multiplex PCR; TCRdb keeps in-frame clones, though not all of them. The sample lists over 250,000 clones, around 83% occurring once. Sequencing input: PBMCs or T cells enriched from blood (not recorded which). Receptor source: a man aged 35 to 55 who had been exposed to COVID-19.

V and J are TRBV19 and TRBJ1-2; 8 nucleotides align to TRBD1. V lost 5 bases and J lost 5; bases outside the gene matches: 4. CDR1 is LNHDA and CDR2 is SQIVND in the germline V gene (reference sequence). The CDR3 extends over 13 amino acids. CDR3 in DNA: TGTGCCAGTAGTCCAGACAGGGGATATGGCTACACCTTC. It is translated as CASSPDRGYGYTF.

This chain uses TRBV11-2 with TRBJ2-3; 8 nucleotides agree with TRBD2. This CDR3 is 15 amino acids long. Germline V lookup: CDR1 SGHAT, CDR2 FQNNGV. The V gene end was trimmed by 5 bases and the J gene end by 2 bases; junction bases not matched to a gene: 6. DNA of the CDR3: TGTGCCAGCAGCACCAGCGGGAGAACCACAGATACGCAGTATTTT. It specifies CASSTSGRTTDTQYF. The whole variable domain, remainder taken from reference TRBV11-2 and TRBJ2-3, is EAGVAQSPRYKIIEKRQSVAFWCNPISGHATLYWYQQILGQGPKLLIQFQNNGVVDDSQLPKDRFSAERLKGVDSTLKIQPAKLEDSAVYLCASSTSGRTTDTQYFGPGTRLTVL.

CDR3 DNA sequence: TGTGCCAGCAGTTTATCGTCCGGGACAGCGAACACTGAAGCTTTCTTT. This translates into CASSLSSGTANTEAFF. The chain has TRBV27 and TRBJ1-1, with 7 positions matching TRBD1. J was trimmed by 1 base and V by 0 bases; bases with no gene match: 5. The CDR3 consists of 16 residues. Germline V gene sequence: CDR1 MNHEY, CDR2 SMNVEV (reference sequence).

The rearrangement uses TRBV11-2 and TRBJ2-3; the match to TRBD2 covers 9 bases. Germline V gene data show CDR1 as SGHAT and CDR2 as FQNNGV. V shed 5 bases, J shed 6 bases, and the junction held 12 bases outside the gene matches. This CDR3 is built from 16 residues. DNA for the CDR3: TGTGCCAGCAGCCAGATCCAGCTAGCGGGAATGGATACGCAGTATTTT. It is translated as CASSQIQLAGMDTQYF.

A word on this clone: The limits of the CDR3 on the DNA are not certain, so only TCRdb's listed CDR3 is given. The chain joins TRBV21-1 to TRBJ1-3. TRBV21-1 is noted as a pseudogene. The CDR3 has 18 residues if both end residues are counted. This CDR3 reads CASSKGLEVWGDGNTIYF.

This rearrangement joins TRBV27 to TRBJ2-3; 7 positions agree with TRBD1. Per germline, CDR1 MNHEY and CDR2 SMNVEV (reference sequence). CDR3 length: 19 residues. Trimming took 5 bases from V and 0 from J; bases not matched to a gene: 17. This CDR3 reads CASSIHSARTGVSTDTQYF. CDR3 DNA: TGTGCCAGCAGTATCCACTCAGCGCGGACAGGAGTTAGCACAGATACGCAGTATTTT.

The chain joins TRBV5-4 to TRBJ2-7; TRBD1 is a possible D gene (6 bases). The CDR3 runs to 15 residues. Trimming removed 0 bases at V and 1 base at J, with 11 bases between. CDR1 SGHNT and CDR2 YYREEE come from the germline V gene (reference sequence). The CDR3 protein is CASSLARGVSYEQYF. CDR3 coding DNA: TGTGCCAGCAGCTTGGCCAGGGGTGTTTCCTACGAGCAGTACTTC.